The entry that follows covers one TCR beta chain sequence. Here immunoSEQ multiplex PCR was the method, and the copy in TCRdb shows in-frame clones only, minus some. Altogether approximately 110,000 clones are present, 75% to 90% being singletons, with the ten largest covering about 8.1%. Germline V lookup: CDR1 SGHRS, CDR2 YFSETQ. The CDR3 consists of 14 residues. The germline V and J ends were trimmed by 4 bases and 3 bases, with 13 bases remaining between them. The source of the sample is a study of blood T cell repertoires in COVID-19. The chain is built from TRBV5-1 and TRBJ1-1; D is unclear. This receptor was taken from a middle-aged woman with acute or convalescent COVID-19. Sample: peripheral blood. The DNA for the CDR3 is TGCGCCAGCAGCCTGGCCCCAGGATACACTGAAGCTTTCTTT. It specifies CASSLAPGYTEAFF.